This TCR beta chain was identified in a study of human T cells and chemical hapten exposure. This CDR3 comprises 14 residues. With 11 bases clipped from V and 1 base from J, the junction kept 10 bases outside the gene matches. Germline CDR1 MNHNS, CDR2 SASEGT. This clonotype was counted at least ten times. The antigen remains undetermined. Via MiXCR, TCRdb re-called the RACE reads, giving one row per CDR3 protein. The sample holds around 150,000 distinct CDR3 sequences, about 14% seen once. Points from the study as a whole: Versus controls, significantly more large CDR3 similarity clusters arose from expanded TCRs.

Time point in this sample: patch test 1, 2 weeks after DPC sensitization. Sample treatment: therapeutic diphenylcyclopropenone sensitization with weekly scalp DPC. The source material was whole blood, sampled in connection with sensitization to the hapten diphenylcyclopropenone (DPC). The genes are TRBV6-1 and TRBJ1-1, with 7 bases matching TRBD1. The sequence was obtained from a woman younger than 45 with alopecia areata. Some clones in this sample may be carry-over from other donors' samples. The CDR3 bases are TGTGCCTCAGCATCCGGGACAGAGAACACTGAAGCTTTCTTT. Amino acids: CASASGTENTEAFF.